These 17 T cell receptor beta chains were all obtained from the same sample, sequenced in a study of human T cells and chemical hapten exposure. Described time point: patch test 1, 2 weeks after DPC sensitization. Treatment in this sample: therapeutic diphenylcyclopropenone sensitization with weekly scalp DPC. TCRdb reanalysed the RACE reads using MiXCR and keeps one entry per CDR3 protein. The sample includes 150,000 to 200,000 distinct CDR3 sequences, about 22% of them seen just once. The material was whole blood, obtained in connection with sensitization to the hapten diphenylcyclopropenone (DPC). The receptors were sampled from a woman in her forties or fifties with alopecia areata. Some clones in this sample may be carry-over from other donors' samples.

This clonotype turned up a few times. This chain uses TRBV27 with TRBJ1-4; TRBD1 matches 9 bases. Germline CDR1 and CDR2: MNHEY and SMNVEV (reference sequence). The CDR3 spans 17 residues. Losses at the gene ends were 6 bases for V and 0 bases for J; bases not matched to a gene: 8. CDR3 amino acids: CASRPGTGRSTNEKLFF. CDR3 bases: TGTGCCAGCAGGCCCGGGACAGGGAGATCAACTAATGAAAAACTGTTTTTT. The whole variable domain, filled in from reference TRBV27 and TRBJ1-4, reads EAQVTQNPRYLITVTGKKLTVTCSQNMNHEYMSWYRQDPGLGLRQIYYSMNVEVTDKGDVPEGYKVSRKEKRNFPLILESPSPNQTSLYFCASRPGTGRSTNEKLFFGSGTQLSVL.

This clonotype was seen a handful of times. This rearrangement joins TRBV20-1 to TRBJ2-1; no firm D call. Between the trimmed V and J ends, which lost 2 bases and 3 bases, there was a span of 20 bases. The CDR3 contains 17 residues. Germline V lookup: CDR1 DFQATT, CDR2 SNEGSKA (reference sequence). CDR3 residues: CSARSPTDSGFYNEQFF. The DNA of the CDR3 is TGCAGTGCTAGAAGCCCCACTGATAGTGGATTCTACAATGAGCAGTTCTTC.

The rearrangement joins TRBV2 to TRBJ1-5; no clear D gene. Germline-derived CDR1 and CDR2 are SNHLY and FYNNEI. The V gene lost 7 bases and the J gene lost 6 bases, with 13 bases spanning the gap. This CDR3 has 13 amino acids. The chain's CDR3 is CASTLIKSQPQHF. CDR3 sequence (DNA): TGTGCCAGCACCCTTATAAAGAGTCAGCCCCAGCATTTT.

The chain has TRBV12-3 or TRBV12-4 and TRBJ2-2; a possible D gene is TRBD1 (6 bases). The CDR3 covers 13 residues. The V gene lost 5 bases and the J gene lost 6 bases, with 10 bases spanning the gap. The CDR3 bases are TGTGCCAGCAGTCTCAGGGGCCCCGGGGAGCTGTTTTTT. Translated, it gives CASSLRGPGELFF.

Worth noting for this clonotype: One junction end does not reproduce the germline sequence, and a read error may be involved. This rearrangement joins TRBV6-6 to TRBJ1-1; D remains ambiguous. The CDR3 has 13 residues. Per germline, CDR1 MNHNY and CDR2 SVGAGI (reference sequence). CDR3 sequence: CASRYSSGTEAFF. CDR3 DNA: TGTGCCAGCAGATACTCCTCGGGGACTGAAGCTTTCTTT.

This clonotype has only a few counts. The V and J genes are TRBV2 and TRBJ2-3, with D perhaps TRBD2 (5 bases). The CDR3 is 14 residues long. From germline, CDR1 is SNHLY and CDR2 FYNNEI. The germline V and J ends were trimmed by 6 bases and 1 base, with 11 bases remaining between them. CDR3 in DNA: TGTGCCAGCAGGGCGGGTGAGGGCACAGATACGCAGTATTTT. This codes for CASRAGEGTDTQYF.

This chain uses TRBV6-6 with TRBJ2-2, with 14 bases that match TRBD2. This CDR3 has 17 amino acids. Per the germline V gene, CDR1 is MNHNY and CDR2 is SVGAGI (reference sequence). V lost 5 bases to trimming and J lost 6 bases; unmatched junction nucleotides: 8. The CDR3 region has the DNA TGTGCCAGCAGTCAGGGACTAGCGGGAGCGGGCGCCGGGGAGCTGTTTTTT. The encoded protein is CASSQGLAGAGAGELFF.

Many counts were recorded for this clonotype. The CDR3 here is CASSQERGARNTIYF. The CDR3 DNA sequence: TGCGCCAGCAGCCAAGAGAGGGGGGCTCGAAACACCATATATTTT. The chain is built from TRBV4-1 and TRBJ1-3; D possibly corresponds to TRBD1 (6 bases). The CDR3 has 15 amino acids. The V and J ends lost 0 bases and 5 bases respectively, with 11 bases between them. Looked up from germline, CDR1 is MGHRA and CDR2 is YSYEKL.

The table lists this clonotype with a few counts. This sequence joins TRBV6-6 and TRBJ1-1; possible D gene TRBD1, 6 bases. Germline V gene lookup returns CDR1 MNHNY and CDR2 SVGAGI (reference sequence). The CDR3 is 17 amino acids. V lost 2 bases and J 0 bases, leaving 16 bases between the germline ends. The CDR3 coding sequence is TGTGCCAGCAGTTACCCACAGGGTAAGCGGATGAACACTGAAGCTTTCTTT. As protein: CASSYPQGKRMNTEAFF.

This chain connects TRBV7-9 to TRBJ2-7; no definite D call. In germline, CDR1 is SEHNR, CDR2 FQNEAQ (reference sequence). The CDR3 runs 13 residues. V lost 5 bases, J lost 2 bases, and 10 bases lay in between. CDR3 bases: TGTGCCAGCAGCCTCGGGTCAGCCTACGAGCAGTACTTC. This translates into CASSLGSAYEQYF.

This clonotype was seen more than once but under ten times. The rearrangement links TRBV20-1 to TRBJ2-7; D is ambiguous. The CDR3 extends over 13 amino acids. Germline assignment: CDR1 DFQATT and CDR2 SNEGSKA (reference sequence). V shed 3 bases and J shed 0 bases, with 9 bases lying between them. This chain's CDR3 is CSARDRVSYEQYF. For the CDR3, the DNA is TGCAGTGCTAGGGACCGGGTCTCCTACGAGCAGTACTTC.

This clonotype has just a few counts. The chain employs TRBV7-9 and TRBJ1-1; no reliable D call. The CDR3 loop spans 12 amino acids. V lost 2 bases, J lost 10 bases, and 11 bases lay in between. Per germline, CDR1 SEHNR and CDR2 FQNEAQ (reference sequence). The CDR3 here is CASSLTLLPAFF. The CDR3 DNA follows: TGTGCCAGCAGCTTAACACTACTCCCAGCTTTCTTT.

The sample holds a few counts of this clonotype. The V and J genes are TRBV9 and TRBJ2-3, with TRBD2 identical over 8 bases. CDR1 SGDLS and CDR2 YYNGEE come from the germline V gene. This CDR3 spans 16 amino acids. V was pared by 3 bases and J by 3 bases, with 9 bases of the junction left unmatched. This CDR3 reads CASSAPTSGATDTQYF. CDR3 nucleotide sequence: TGTGCCAGCAGCGCCCCCACTAGCGGAGCAACAGATACGCAGTATTTT.

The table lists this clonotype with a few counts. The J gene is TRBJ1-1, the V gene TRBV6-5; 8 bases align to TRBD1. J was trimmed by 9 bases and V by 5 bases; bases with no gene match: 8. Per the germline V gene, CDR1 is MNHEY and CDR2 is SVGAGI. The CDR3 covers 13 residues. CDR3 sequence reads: CASSPGQGSKAFF. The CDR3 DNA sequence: TGTGCCAGCAGTCCTGGACAGGGTTCTAAAGCTTTCTTT.

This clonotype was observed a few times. The DNA of the CDR3 is TGTGCCAGCAGTTTGGGACAGGGCCTAGGGCCCCAGCATTTT. Protein: CASSLGQGLGPQHF. This chain connects TRBV27 to TRBJ1-5; 9 nucleotides agree with TRBD1. V lost 3 bases and J lost 9; bases outside the gene matches: 6. From germline, CDR1 is MNHEY and CDR2 SMNVEV (reference sequence). This CDR3 has 14 amino acids.

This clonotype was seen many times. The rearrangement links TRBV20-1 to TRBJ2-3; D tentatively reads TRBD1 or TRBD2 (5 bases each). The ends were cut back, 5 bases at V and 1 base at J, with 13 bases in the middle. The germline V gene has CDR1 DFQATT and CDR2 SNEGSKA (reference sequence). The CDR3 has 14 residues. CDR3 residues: CSAYRDVGTDTQYF. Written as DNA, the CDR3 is TGCAGTGCTTATAGGGACGTCGGCACAGATACGCAGTATTTT.

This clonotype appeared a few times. The CDR3 region is CASSSTSGTRTDTQYF. CDR3 in DNA: TGTGCCAGCAGCTCGACTTCGGGCACGCGTACAGATACGCAGTATTTT. The V gene is TRBV11-2, the J gene TRBJ2-3; D unclear. Germline V gene lookup returns CDR1 SGHAT and CDR2 FQNNGV. This CDR3 contains 16 residues. The V and J ends lost 4 bases and 3 bases respectively, with 17 bases between them.